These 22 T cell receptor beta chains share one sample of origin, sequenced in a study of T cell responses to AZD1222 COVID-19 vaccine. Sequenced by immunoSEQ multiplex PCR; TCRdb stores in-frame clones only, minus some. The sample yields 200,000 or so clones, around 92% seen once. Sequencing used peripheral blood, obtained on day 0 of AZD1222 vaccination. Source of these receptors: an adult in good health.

The CDR3 spells CASSFIGLNTEAFF. CDR3 nucleotides: TGTGCCAGCAGTTTTATCGGGTTGAACACTGAAGCTTTCTTT. This rearrangement joins TRBV28 to TRBJ1-1; D gene uncertain. Deletions cut 3 bases from V and 0 bases from J, with 8 bases between. Germline CDR1 is MDHEN and CDR2 is SYDVKM. This CDR3 spans 14 amino acids.

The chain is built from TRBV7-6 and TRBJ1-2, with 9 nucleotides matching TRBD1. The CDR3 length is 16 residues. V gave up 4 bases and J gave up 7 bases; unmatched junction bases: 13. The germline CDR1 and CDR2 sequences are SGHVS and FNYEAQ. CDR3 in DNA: TGTGCCAGCAGCTCACTTGAGGGACAGGGCGCAACTGGCTACACCTTC. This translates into CASSSLEGQGATGYTF.

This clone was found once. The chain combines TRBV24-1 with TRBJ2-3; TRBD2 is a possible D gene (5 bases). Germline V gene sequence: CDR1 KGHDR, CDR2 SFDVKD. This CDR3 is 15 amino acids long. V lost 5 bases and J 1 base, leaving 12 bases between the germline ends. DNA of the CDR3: TGTGCCACCAGTGCTCCACTAGGACGCACAGATACGCAGTATTTT. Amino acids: CATSAPLGRTDTQYF.

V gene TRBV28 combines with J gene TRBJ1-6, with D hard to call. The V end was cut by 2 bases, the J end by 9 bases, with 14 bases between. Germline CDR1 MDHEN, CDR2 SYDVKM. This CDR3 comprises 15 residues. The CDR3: CASSLGDRGGSPLHF. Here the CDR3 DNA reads TGTGCCAGCAGTTTAGGGGATCGAGGTGGTTCACCCCTCCACTTT. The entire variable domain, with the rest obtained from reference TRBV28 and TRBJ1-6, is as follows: DVKVTQSSRYLVKRTGEKVFLECVQDMDHENMFWYRQDPGLGLRLIYFSYDVKMKEKGDIPEGYSVSREKKERFSLILESASTNQTSMYLCASSLGDRGGSPLHFGNGTRLTVT.

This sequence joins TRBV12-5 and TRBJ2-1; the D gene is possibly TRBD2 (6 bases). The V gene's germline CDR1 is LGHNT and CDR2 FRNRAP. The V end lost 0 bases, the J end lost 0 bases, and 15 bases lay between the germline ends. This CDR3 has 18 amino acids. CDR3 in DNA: TGTGCTAGTGGTTTGGTACGGGACTGGTCGGCCTCCTACAATGAGCAGTTCTTC. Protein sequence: CASGLVRDWSASYNEQFF.

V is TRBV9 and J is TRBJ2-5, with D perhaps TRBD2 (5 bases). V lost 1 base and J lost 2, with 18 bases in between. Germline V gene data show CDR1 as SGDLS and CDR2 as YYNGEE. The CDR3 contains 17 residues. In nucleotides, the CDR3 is TGTGCCAGCAGCGTACAGATTGGAGGTTCCGGGCAAGAGACCCAGTACTTC. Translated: CASSVQIGGSGQETQYF.

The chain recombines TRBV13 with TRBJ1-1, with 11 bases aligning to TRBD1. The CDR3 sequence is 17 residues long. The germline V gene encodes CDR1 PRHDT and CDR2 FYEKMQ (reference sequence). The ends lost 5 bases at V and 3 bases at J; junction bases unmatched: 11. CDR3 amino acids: CASSPVGTGGIYTEAFF. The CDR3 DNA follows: TGTGCCAGCAGCCCCGTAGGGACAGGGGGTATCTACACTGAAGCTTTCTTT.

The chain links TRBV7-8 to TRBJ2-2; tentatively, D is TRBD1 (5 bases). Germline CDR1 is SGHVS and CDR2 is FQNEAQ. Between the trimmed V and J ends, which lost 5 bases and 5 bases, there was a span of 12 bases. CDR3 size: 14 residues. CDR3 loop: CASSLPRVTGELFF. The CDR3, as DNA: TGTGCCAGCAGCCTACCCAGGGTTACCGGGGAGCTGTTTTTT.

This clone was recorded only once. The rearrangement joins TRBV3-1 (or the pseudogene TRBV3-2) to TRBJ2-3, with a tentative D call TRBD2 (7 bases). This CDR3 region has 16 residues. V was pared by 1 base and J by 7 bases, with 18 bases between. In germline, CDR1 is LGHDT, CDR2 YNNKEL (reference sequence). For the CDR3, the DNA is TGTGCCAGCAGCCAAGGTTTAGTGAGGGGGGGGCATACGCAGTATTTT. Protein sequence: CASSQGLVRGGHTQYF.

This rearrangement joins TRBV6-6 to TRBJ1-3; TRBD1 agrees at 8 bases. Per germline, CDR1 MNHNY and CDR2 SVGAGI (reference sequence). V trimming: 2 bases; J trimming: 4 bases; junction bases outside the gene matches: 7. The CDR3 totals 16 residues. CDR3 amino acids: CASSYGQGARGNTIYF. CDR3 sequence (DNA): TGTGCCAGCAGTTACGGGCAGGGGGCGCGGGGAAACACCATATATTTT.

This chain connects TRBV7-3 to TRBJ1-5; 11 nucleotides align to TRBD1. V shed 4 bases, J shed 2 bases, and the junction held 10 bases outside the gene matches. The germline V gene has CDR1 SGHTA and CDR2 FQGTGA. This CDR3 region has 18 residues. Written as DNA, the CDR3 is TGTGCCAGCAGCTCGGGACAGGGGGACCAAATGGGCAATCAGCCCCAGCATTTT. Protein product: CASSSGQGDQMGNQPQHF.

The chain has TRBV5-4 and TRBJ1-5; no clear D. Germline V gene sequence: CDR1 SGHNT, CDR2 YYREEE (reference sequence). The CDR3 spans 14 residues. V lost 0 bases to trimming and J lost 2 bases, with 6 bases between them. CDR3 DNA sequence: TGTGCCAGCAGCTTGGCGGGCCGCAATCAGCCCCAGCATTTT. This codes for CASSLAGRNQPQHF.

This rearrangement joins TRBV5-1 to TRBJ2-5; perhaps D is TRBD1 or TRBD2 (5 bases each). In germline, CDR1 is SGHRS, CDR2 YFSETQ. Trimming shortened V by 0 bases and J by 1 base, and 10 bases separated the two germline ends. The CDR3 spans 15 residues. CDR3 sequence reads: CASSLEVGPQETQYF. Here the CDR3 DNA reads TGCGCCAGCAGCTTGGAGGTGGGACCCCAAGAGACCCAGTACTTC.

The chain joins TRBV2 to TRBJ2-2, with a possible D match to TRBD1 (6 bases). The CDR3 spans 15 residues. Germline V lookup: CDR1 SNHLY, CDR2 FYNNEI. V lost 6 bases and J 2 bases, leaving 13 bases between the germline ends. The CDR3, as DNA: TGTGCCAGCAGGCCGGGACACGGCAACACCGGGGAGCTGTTTTTT. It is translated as CASRPGHGNTGELFF.

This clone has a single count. CDR3 amino acids: CASSRPRTFGYTF. DNA of the CDR3: TGTGCCAGCAGCCGACCCCGGACTTTTGGCTACACCTTC. This chain joins TRBV28 and TRBJ1-2, with unresolved D. The ends were cut back, 6 bases at V and 7 bases at J, with 15 bases in the middle. CDR1 is MDHEN, CDR2 SYDVKM, per germline. The CDR3 spans 13 residues.

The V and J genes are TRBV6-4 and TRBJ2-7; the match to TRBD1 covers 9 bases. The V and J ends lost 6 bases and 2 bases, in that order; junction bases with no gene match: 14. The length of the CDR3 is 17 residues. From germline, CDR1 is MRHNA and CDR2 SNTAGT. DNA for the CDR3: TGTGCCAGCAGCCCGGGACAGGGCTTTTTTCGGACCTACGAGCAGTACTTC. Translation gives CASSPGQGFFRTYEQYF.

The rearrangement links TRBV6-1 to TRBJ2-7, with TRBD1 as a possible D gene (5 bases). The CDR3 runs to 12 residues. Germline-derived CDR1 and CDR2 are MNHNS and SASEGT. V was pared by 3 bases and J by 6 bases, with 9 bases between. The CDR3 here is CASSDVGREQYF. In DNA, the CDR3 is TGTGCCAGCAGTGACGTGGGGCGCGAGCAGTACTTC.

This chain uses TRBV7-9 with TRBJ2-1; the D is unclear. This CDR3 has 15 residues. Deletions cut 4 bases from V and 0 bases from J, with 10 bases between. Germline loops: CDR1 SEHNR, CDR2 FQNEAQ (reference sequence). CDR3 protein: CASSSHISSYNEQFF. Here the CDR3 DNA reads TGTGCCAGCAGCTCCCATATTAGCTCCTACAATGAGCAGTTCTTC.

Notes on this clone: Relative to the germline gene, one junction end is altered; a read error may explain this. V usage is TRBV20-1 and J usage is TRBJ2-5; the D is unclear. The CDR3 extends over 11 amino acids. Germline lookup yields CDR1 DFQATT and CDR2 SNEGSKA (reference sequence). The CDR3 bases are TGCAGTGCTAGCCGATCGGCGGCTCTCAACTTC. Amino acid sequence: CSASRSAALNF.

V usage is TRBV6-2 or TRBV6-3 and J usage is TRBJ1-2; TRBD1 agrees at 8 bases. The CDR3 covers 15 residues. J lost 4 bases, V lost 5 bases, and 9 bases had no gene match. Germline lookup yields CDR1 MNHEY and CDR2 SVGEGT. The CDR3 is CASSNGQGGSYGYTF. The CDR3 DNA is TGTGCCAGCAGTAATGGACAGGGAGGGTCCTATGGCTACACCTTC.

CDR3 DNA: TGTGCCAGCAGCCGTTGGACGGATTACGAGCAGTACTTC. Translation: CASSRWTDYEQYF. The chain joins TRBV3-1 (or the pseudogene TRBV3-2) to TRBJ2-7; unclear D gene. Germline V gene data show CDR1 as LGHDT and CDR2 as YNNKEL (reference sequence). This CDR3 region has 13 residues. Trimming stripped 4 bases from V and 4 bases from J, with 11 bases between.

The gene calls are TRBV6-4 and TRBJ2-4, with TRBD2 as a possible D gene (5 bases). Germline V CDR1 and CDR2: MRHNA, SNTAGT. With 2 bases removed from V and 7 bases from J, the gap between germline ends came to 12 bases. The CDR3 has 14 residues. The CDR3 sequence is CASSDPIRGNIQYF. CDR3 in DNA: TGTGCCAGCAGTGACCCGATTAGAGGGAACATTCAGTACTTC.